The 32 T cell receptor beta chains below come from one sample, sequenced in a study of vaccination and CD4 T cells after COVID-19. An Oncomine TCR Beta short-read assay was used to sequence the DNA from cultured CD4+ T cells. Via MiXCR, TCRdb re-called the PCR reads, giving one row per CDR3 protein. This table holds tens of thousands of distinct CDR3 sequences, roughly 44% found once. Described treatment: roughly 10-day PBMC culture with coronavirus spike peptide pools or control peptides (ViraFEST assay). These receptors' targets are unknown. Source: CD4+ T cells from blood, cultured in vitro, taken before SARS-CoV-2 vaccination. The receptors were gathered from a human donor who received a COVID-19 vaccine.

This clonotype was found once. The rearrangement joins TRBV5-4 to TRBJ2-1; D may correspond to TRBD1 or TRBD2 (6 bases each). This CDR3 has 16 amino acids. Germline lookup yields CDR1 SGHNT and CDR2 YYREEE (reference sequence). V lost 0 bases, J lost 1 base, and 11 bases lay in between. The CDR3 bases are TGTGCCAGCAGCTTGGGAGGGGGGCAGTCCTACAATGAGCAGTTCTTC. Protein product: CASSLGGGQSYNEQFF.

This clonotype showed up just a few times. The chain recombines TRBV12-3 or TRBV12-4 with TRBJ1-1, with 9 bases matching TRBD1. The CDR3 is 13 residues long. The junction had 11 bases not matched to a gene; V was cut back by 7 bases and J by 11 bases. The CDR3 loop reads CASITTGGGGAFF. CDR3 DNA sequence: TGTGCCAGCATCACGACAGGGGGGGGTGGGGCTTTCTTT.

This clonotype turned up a few times. The chain has TRBV20-1 and TRBJ2-7; D gene ambiguous. The CDR3 runs to 13 residues. V was trimmed by 1 base and J by 5 bases, leaving 12 bases between them. Germline V gene data show CDR1 as DFQATT and CDR2 as SNEGSKA (reference sequence). The CDR3 spells CSARGLRDHEQYF. The CDR3 nucleotides read TGCAGTGCTAGAGGGTTACGCGATCACGAGCAGTACTTC.

This clonotype was seen only a few times. The chain employs TRBV21-1 and TRBJ1-5. TRBV21-1 is deemed a pseudogene. This CDR3 has 13 amino acids. The CDR3: CASSKFGLQPQHF. The CDR3 bases are TGTGCCAGCAGCAAATTTGGGCTTCAGCCCCAGCATTTT.

This chain joins TRBV20-1 and TRBJ1-5; the D is unclear. The CDR3 is 15 residues long. Germline CDR1 and CDR2: DFQATT and SNEGSKA (reference sequence). V was cut by 2 bases and J by 0 bases, with 11 bases left in between. CDR3 DNA: TGCAGTGCTAGAATAAGCGGGCGTAGCAATCAGCCCCAGCATTTT. It yields the protein CSARISGRSNQPQHF.

This clonotype was detected a few times. The chain joins TRBV6-1 to TRBJ1-1; TRBD1 matches at 8 bases. The germline V gene encodes CDR1 MNHNS and CDR2 SASEGT. V lost 6 bases and J lost 8; bases outside the gene matches: 5. The CDR3 is made up of 12 amino acids. The CDR3 sequence is CASSLDRAEAFF. CDR3 nucleotides: TGTGCCAGCAGCCTGGACAGGGCCGAAGCTTTCTTT.

CDR3 nucleotide sequence: TGTGCCAGCAGTTGGACGGGGCCGGAGACCCAGTACTTC. Translated: CASSWTGPETQYF. This chain joins TRBV6-5 and TRBJ2-5; either TRBD1 or TRBD2 may supply D (5 bases each). Looked up from germline, CDR1 is MNHEY and CDR2 is SVGAGI. Trimming left V 4 bases short and J 5 bases short, with 11 bases between. CDR3 length: 13 amino acids.

V usage is TRBV5-1 and J usage is TRBJ1-1; D remains unclear. The CDR3 loop spans 14 amino acids. Germline CDR1 reads SGHRS; CDR2 reads YFSETQ. Trimming stripped 9 bases from V and 0 bases from J, with 15 bases between. CDR3 nucleotides: TGCGCCATTCCAAGGCCTCTCATGAACACTGAAGCTTTCTTT. Encoded protein: CAIPRPLMNTEAFF. The full variable domain, rest sourced from reference TRBV5-1 and TRBJ1-1, is KAGVTQTPRYLIKTRGQQVTLSCSPISGHRSVSWYQQTPGQGLQFLFEYFSETQRNKGNFPGRFSGRQFSNSRSEMNVSTLELGDSALYLCAIPRPLMNTEAFFGQGTRLTVV.

The genes are TRBV10-3 and TRBJ2-2, with 16 bases that match TRBD2. V shed 6 bases and J 1 base; nucleotides not matched to a gene: 2. Germline V gene lookup returns CDR1 ENHRY and CDR2 SYGVKD. This CDR3 is built from 17 residues. As DNA, the CDR3 is TGTGCCATCAGCGGGACTAGCGGGGGGGTGAACACCGGGGAGCTGTTTTTT. It yields the protein CAISGTSGGVNTGELFF.

J is TRBJ2-5 and V is TRBV5-1, with a tentative D call TRBD2 (5 bases). Trimming pared 2 bases from V and 2 bases from J, leaving 10 bases between. The CDR3 runs to 14 residues. Germline lookup yields CDR1 SGHRS and CDR2 YFSETQ. CDR3 protein: CASSLGGRQETQYF. The CDR3 nucleotides are TGCGCCAGCAGCTTAGGAGGACGACAAGAGACCCAGTACTTC.

This clonotype was recorded a few times. The chain links TRBV7-2 to TRBJ2-3; the D gene is possibly TRBD1 (5 bases). With 5 bases removed from V and 0 bases from J, the gap between germline ends came to 21 bases. Germline lookup yields CDR1 SGHTA and CDR2 FQGNSA. The length of the CDR3 is 18 residues. The CDR3 protein is CASSPNVRGRLSTDTQYF. The CDR3 DNA is TGTGCCAGCAGCCCGAACGTAAGGGGCCGACTTAGCACAGATACGCAGTATTTT.

This clonotype was counted only a few times. The gene calls are TRBV6-1 and TRBJ2-5; D unclear. CDR1 and CDR2 from the germline V gene are MNHNS and SASEGT. The V and J ends lost 4 bases and 4 bases respectively, with 13 bases between them. The CDR3 spans 14 residues. The CDR3 DNA sequence: TGTGCCAGCAGTGCGTTTAGATCCGGAGAGACCCAGTACTTC. It encodes CASSAFRSGETQYF.

This clonotype has just a few counts. The chain recombines TRBV20-1 with TRBJ1-1; D possibly corresponds to TRBD1 (5 bases). Per germline, CDR1 DFQATT and CDR2 SNEGSKA (reference sequence). The V end lost 3 bases, the J end lost 0 bases, and 14 bases lay between the germline ends. This CDR3 is built from 15 residues. CDR3 sequence (DNA): TGCAGTGCTAGCCCGCTCGGACATCTGAACACTGAAGCTTTCTTT. Its translation: CSASPLGHLNTEAFF.

This clonotype was detected a few times. V usage is TRBV15 and J usage is TRBJ2-3, with TRBD2 matching over 9 bases. The J segment lost 4 bases and the V segment lost 2 bases, leaving 10 bases of the junction unmatched. The CDR3 runs 17 residues. Germline CDR1 and CDR2: LNHNV and YYDKDF (reference sequence). This CDR3 reads CATSRSFSGGQSDTQYF. The CDR3 coding sequence is TGTGCCACCAGCAGATCCTTTAGCGGGGGCCAATCAGATACGCAGTATTTT.

This clonotype came up a few times. The gene calls are TRBV6-1 and TRBJ1-2, with TRBD1 matching over 10 bases. The CDR3 consists of 15 residues. Losses at the gene ends were 6 bases for V and 4 bases for J; bases not matched to a gene: 8. CDR1 is MNHNS and CDR2 is SASEGT in the germline V gene. The CDR3 DNA is TGTGCCAGCAGCAGACAGGGGGCAATTCTCTATGGCTACACCTTC. Its protein product is CASSRQGAILYGYTF.

The gene calls are TRBV6-1 and TRBJ2-1, with 8 nucleotides matching TRBD2. V lost 5 bases to trimming and J lost 8 bases; unmatched junction nucleotides: 8. Germline CDR1 is MNHNS and CDR2 is SASEGT. The CDR3 spans 14 residues. CDR3 bases: TGTGCCAGCAGTAGTACGGGGGGGCAGGATGAGCAGTTCTTC. Translating it yields CASSSTGGQDEQFF.

The chain has TRBV6-2 or TRBV6-3 and TRBJ1-3; no reliable D call. CDR3 size: 15 residues. The germline V gene encodes CDR1 MNHEY and CDR2 SVGEGT. V shed 2 bases and J shed 0 bases, with 8 bases lying between them. The CDR3 DNA is TGTGCCAGCAGTTACAGACCTGACTCTGGAAACACCATATATTTT. It specifies CASSYRPDSGNTIYF.

The chain joins TRBV6-1 to TRBJ1-5, with a weak D call TRBD1 (6 bases). Germline V CDR1 and CDR2: MNHNS, SASEGT. V was pared by 3 bases and J by 5 bases, with 14 bases between. CDR3 length: 15 residues. CDR3 sequence: CASSEVGTYDQPQHF. The CDR3 bases are TGTGCCAGCAGTGAGGTGGGGACATACGATCAGCCCCAGCATTTT.

J is TRBJ1-1 and V is TRBV7-2; 7 nucleotides align to TRBD1. Germline CDR1 SGHTA, CDR2 FQGNSA. This CDR3 is built from 13 residues. V trimming: 5 bases; J trimming: 3 bases; junction bases outside the gene matches: 3. The CDR3 is CASSPDRDTEAFF. Written as DNA, the CDR3 is TGTGCCAGCAGCCCCGACAGGGACACTGAAGCTTTCTTT.

This clonotype was observed a handful of times. The chain employs TRBV20-1 and TRBJ2-3, with TRBD2 matching 8 bases. V lost 0 bases and J lost 3; bases outside the gene matches: 11. CDR1 DFQATT and CDR2 SNEGSKA come from the germline V gene (reference sequence). The length of the CDR3 is 17 residues. CDR3 sequence reads: CSARELGLVVRTDTQYF. CDR3 coding DNA: TGCAGTGCTAGAGAACTGGGACTAGTCGTACGGACAGATACGCAGTATTTT.

This clonotype was observed a handful of times. The V gene is TRBV6-1, the J gene TRBJ1-1; D unresolved. The CDR3 loop spans 16 amino acids. Between the trimmed V and J ends, which lost 10 bases and 2 bases, there was a span of 23 bases. Germline V gene sequence: CDR1 MNHNS, CDR2 SASEGT. The CDR3 spells CATPHRSSIDNTEAFF. The CDR3 nucleotides read TGTGCCACCCCTCATCGCAGCTCGATAGATAACACTGAAGCTTTCTTT.

This clonotype was counted once. The chain uses TRBV20-1 and TRBJ2-5, with 15 bases aligning to TRBD2. CDR3 length: 17 amino acids. V trimming: 0 bases; J trimming: 3 bases; junction bases outside the gene matches: 5. From germline, CDR1 is DFQATT and CDR2 SNEGSKA (reference sequence). CDR3 DNA: TGCAGTGCTAGAGATACCGGACTAGCGGGGGGGAAAGAGACCCAGTACTTC. Translated: CSARDTGLAGGKETQYF.

This chain uses TRBV30 with TRBJ2-5; D might be TRBD1 (7 bases). The CDR3 contains 14 residues. The germline V gene has CDR1 GTSNPN and CDR2 SVGIG (reference sequence). Trimming shortened V by 4 bases and J by 5 bases, and 17 bases separated the two germline ends. CDR3 sequence: CAWTKGAGWETQYF. CDR3 bases: TGTGCCTGGACCAAGGGGGCGGGGTGGGAGACCCAGTACTTC.

The chain is built from TRBV10-3 and TRBJ1-2; D may be TRBD1 (6 bases). Germline loops: CDR1 ENHRY, CDR2 SYGVKD. V dropped 5 bases and J dropped 1 base, with 11 bases sitting between them. This CDR3 is built from 14 residues. In nucleotides, the CDR3 is TGTGCCATCAGTCTGGACAGAGATAACTATGGCTACACCTTC. As protein: CAISLDRDNYGYTF.

This chain links TRBV6-1 with TRBJ1-2; unclear D gene. Germline-derived CDR1 and CDR2 are MNHNS and SASEGT. The CDR3 has 13 amino acids. Trimming stripped 4 bases from V and 2 bases from J, with 8 bases between. CDR3 sequence (DNA): TGTGCCAGCAGTGGGCACGTAAACTATGGCTACACCTTC. This encodes CASSGHVNYGYTF.

V and J are TRBV18 and TRBJ2-7, with D tentatively TRBD1 (5 bases). CDR1 KGHSH and CDR2 LQKENI come from the germline V gene. There are 16 residues in the CDR3. The ends were cut back, 3 bases at V and 0 bases at J, with 15 bases in the middle. The CDR3 DNA reads as TGTGCCAGCTCACCTGACAGTAGCTGGAGCTCCTACGAGCAGTACTTC. Translating it yields CASSPDSSWSSYEQYF.

This chain uses TRBV7-9 with TRBJ1-4, with D unclear. CDR3 length: 13 residues. Germline CDR1 is SEHNR and CDR2 is FQNEAQ (reference sequence). The germline V and J ends were trimmed by 5 bases and 2 bases, with 6 bases remaining between them. This CDR3 is CASSLDTNEKLFF. CDR3 bases: TGTGCCAGCAGCCTGGATACTAATGAAAAACTGTTTTTT.

The chain uses TRBV2 and TRBJ1-1, with D uncertain. Germline CDR1 reads SNHLY; CDR2 reads FYNNEI. The CDR3 runs 13 residues. The V end lost 7 bases, the J end lost 1 base, and 10 bases lay between the germline ends. CDR3: CASTRRPNTEAFF. CDR3 nucleotides: TGTGCCAGCACCCGAAGACCGAACACTGAAGCTTTCTTT.

In this sample, this clonotype turned up a few times. The CDR3 is CASSPGTGVGTEAFF. The CDR3 coding sequence is TGTGCCAGCTCTCCCGGGACAGGGGTGGGCACTGAAGCTTTCTTT. This rearrangement joins TRBV18 to TRBJ1-1; 10 positions agree with TRBD1. The CDR3 is made up of 15 amino acids. With V trimmed by 6 bases and J by 4 bases, 8 bases remained unmatched. Germline V lookup: CDR1 KGHSH, CDR2 LQKENI.

To note about this clonotype: A junction end diverges from the germline sequence, so it may reflect a read error. V gene TRBV2 combines with J gene TRBJ1-1; D gene unclear. This CDR3 spans 11 amino acids. The germline V gene has CDR1 SNHLY and CDR2 FYNNEI. CDR3 loop: CASREEGEAFF. CDR3 nucleotides: TGTGCCAGCAGGGAAGAGGGTGAAGCTTTCTTT.

This clonotype was seen more than once but under ten times. The chain has TRBV20-1 and TRBJ1-5; 9 bases are shared with TRBD1. The trim removed 3 bases at V and 4 bases at J, leaving 4 bases unmatched. The CDR3 has 14 residues. Germline CDR1 reads DFQATT; CDR2 reads SNEGSKA (reference sequence). CDR3 protein: CSASFGQGNQPQHF. In DNA, the CDR3 is TGCAGTGCTAGTTTCGGACAGGGGAATCAGCCCCAGCATTTT.

The chain recombines TRBV20-1 with TRBJ2-3; D possibly uses TRBD1 or TRBD2 (5 bases each). This CDR3 comprises 15 residues. V gave up 3 bases and J gave up 6 bases, with 19 bases separating them. Germline CDR1 is DFQATT and CDR2 is SNEGSKA (reference sequence). The CDR3 loop is CSARSTGWGPDTQYF. The CDR3 bases are TGCAGTGCTAGGTCTACGGGGTGGGGACCGGATACGCAGTATTTT.